These 29 T cell receptor beta chains were all obtained from the same sample, sequenced in a study of OX40 agonist ivuxolimab in advanced cancers. Generated by immunoSEQ multiplex PCR, the TCRdb table keeps only in-frame clones and is missing some. There are about 94,000 clones in the sample; roughly nine tenths occur only once, and about 3% lies in the top ten. Source: CD4+ or CD8+ T cells sorted from blood, taken in a trial of the OX40 agonist ivuxolimab. The receptors come from an adult with an advanced solid tumor such as melanoma, head and neck, liver or kidney cancer.

The chain carries TRBV2 and TRBJ1-4; 7 nucleotides agree with TRBD1. Germline CDR1 and CDR2: SNHLY and FYNNEI. This CDR3 spans 16 amino acids. CDR3 amino acids: CALGKVRDSAYEKLFF. In DNA, the CDR3 is TGTGCTCTAGGCAAGGTCCGGGACAGTGCATATGAAAAACTGTTTTTT. Drawing the rest from reference TRBV2 and TRBJ1-4, the complete variable domain is EPEVTQTPSHQVTQMGQEVILRCVPISNHLYFYWYRQILGQKVEFLVSFYNNEISEKSEIFDDQFSVERPDGSNFTLKIRSTKLEDSAMYFCALGKVRDSAYEKLFFGSGTQLSVL.

V gene TRBV14 combines with J gene TRBJ2-5; TRBD1 agrees at 7 bases. The CDR3 runs to 14 residues. Germline values: CDR1 SGHDN, CDR2 FVKESK. J gave up 4 bases and V 3 bases, and 5 bases lay outside the gene matches. CDR3 DNA sequence: TGTGCCAGCAGCCAGTACAGGGGATCAGAGACCCAGTACTTC. Translating gives CASSQYRGSETQYF.

J is TRBJ2-1 and V is TRBV18, with 7 bases matching TRBD2. The V and J ends lost 2 bases and 9 bases, in that order; junction bases with no gene match: 4. In germline, CDR1 is KGHSH, CDR2 LQKENI. This CDR3 spans 13 amino acids. In DNA form, the CDR3 reads TGTGCCAGCTCACCAAGGGAGGGTGGTGAGCAGTTCTTC. This codes for CASSPREGGEQFF.

The rearrangement uses TRBV9 and TRBJ2-2, with D possibly matching TRBD1 (6 bases). V lost 3 bases, J lost 6 bases, and 6 bases lay in between. This CDR3 is 12 amino acids long. Germline V gene sequence: CDR1 SGDLS, CDR2 YYNGEE. The CDR3 bases are TGTGCCAGCAGCGACAGGGCCGGGGAGCTGTTTTTT. Its translation is CASSDRAGELFF.

The chain employs TRBV2 and TRBJ2-3; possible D gene TRBD1, 5 bases. This CDR3 is 15 amino acids long. Trimming took off 0 bases at V and 0 bases at J, with 7 bases between the two ends. Per the germline V gene, CDR1 is SNHLY and CDR2 is FYNNEI. CDR3 region: CASSEARGSTDTQYF. The CDR3 DNA reads as TGTGCCAGCAGTGAAGCAAGGGGAAGCACAGATACGCAGTATTTT.

The CDR3 DNA reads as TGTGCCACCAGCTTCGGGACAGGGGGTACCGGGGAGCTGTTTTTT. Translated, it gives CATSFGTGGTGELFF. This rearrangement joins TRBV15 to TRBJ2-2; 11 bases fit TRBD1. Germline values: CDR1 LNHNV, CDR2 YYDKDF (reference sequence). The CDR3 length is 15 residues. The V segment lost 5 bases and the J segment 5 bases; nucleotides outside the gene matches: 4.

This chain connects TRBV27 to TRBJ1-6; D gene unclear. Germline lookup yields CDR1 MNHEY and CDR2 SMNVEV (reference sequence). V lost 6 bases and J lost 1, with 10 bases in between. The CDR3 has 15 residues. CDR3 amino acids: CASRTGGSYNSPLHF. In DNA form, the CDR3 reads TGTGCCAGCAGGACTGGAGGGTCCTATAATTCACCCCTCCACTTT.

The CDR3: CASRLAGPNEQFF. CDR3 nucleotides: TGCGCCAGCCGACTAGCGGGGCCCAATGAGCAGTTCTTC. This rearrangement joins TRBV10-2 to TRBJ2-1; 11 bases align to TRBD2. J lost 6 bases, V lost 8 bases, and 3 bases had no gene match. CDR1 and CDR2 (germline): WSHSY, SAAADI. This CDR3 is 13 amino acids long.

V gene TRBV4-1 combines with J gene TRBJ2-1, with D maybe TRBD1 (5 bases). This CDR3 has 15 residues. The ends were cut back, 0 bases at V and 2 bases at J, with 8 bases in the middle. Germline CDR1 MGHRA, CDR2 YSYEKL. CDR3: CASSQDIGAYNEQFF. The DNA for the CDR3 is TGCGCCAGCAGCCAAGACATAGGGGCCTACAATGAGCAGTTCTTC.

This sequence joins TRBV9 and TRBJ1-4; D unclear. Germline values: CDR1 SGDLS, CDR2 YYNGEE. The germline V and J ends were trimmed by 0 bases and 0 bases, with 9 bases remaining between them. CDR3 size: 16 residues. CDR3 DNA sequence: TGTGCCAGCAGCGTAGAGGCGCAGGCAACTAATGAAAAACTGTTTTTT. Protein: CASSVEAQATNEKLFF.

V is TRBV11-2 and J is TRBJ2-7; D is perhaps TRBD2 (6 bases). Germline V gene data show CDR1 as SGHAT and CDR2 as FQNNGV. The V gene lost 0 bases and the J gene lost 5 bases, with 8 bases spanning the gap. There are 13 residues in the CDR3. The CDR3 DNA reads TGTGCCAGCAGCTTAGATCCGGGGGACGAGCAGTACTTC. Amino acids: CASSLDPGDEQYF.

This sequence joins TRBV5-6 and TRBJ1-2; 7 bases are a match to TRBD1. This CDR3 is built from 16 residues. The germline gives CDR1 SGHDT, CDR2 YYEEEE. Trimming removed 1 base from V and 7 bases from J; junction bases left unmatched: 13. The CDR3 sequence: CASSLKPSDRVRGYTF. In DNA form, the CDR3 reads TGTGCCAGCAGCTTGAAACCTTCAGACAGGGTGCGTGGCTACACCTTC.

This chain links TRBV14 with TRBJ2-7, with TRBD2 matching 10 bases. The CDR3 spans 16 residues. Germline V gene sequence: CDR1 SGHDN, CDR2 FVKESK. Trimming removed 2 bases from V and 1 base from J; junction bases left unmatched: 5. Written as DNA, the CDR3 is TGTGCCAGCAGCCAACTTAGCGGGGGGACATCCTACGAGCAGTACTTC. It codes for CASSQLSGGTSYEQYF.

J is TRBJ1-5 and V is TRBV15; D uncertain. This CDR3 comprises 14 residues. The germline V gene has CDR1 LNHNV and CDR2 YYDKDF (reference sequence). V gave up 1 base and J gave up 5 bases, with 9 bases separating them. The CDR3 DNA sequence: TGTGCCACCAGCAGAGGTGATCTTGATCAGCCCCAGCATTTT. Translated: CATSRGDLDQPQHF.

The J gene is TRBJ1-3, the V gene TRBV20-1; no clear D. With 6 bases removed from V and 4 bases from J, the gap between germline ends came to 7 bases. The CDR3 is made up of 11 amino acids. CDR1 is DFQATT, CDR2 SNEGSKA, per germline (reference sequence). This CDR3 reads CSASRGNTIYF. The CDR3 DNA reads as TGCAGTGCCAGCCGGGGAAACACCATATATTTT.

This clone was seen just once. The rearrangement joins TRBV7-9 to TRBJ2-2; the match to TRBD2 covers 8 bases. Germline V CDR1 and CDR2: SEHNR, FQNEAQ (reference sequence). This CDR3 has 13 residues. The ends lost 1 base at V and 9 bases at J; junction bases unmatched: 1. In DNA form, the CDR3 reads TGTGCCAGCAGCTTAGGCGGGAGGAGGGAGCTGTTTTTT. This sequence encodes CASSLGGRRELFF.

The chain couples TRBV14 to TRBJ2-1, with 7 bases identical to TRBD2. The V gene end was trimmed by 3 bases and the J gene end by 4 bases; junction bases not matched to a gene: 3. The CDR3 spans 14 residues. Germline CDR1 and CDR2: SGHDN and FVKESK. CDR3 protein: CASSQGTTYNEQFF. CDR3 coding DNA: TGTGCCAGCAGCCAGGGGACTACATACAATGAGCAGTTCTTC.

In nucleotides, the CDR3 is TGTGCCAGCAGCTTACTCACAGGACAAGAGACCCAGTACTTC. Translation: CASSLLTGQETQYF. The chain couples TRBV7-9 to TRBJ2-5; TRBD1 is a possible D gene (5 bases). Trimming shortened V by 2 bases and J by 2 bases, and 9 bases separated the two germline ends. This CDR3 has 14 residues. The germline gives CDR1 SEHNR, CDR2 FQNEAQ (reference sequence).

About this clone: Distinct nucleotide sequences in the sample also encode this CDR3. The chain carries TRBV5-6 and TRBJ2-2; D not resolved. The CDR3 sequence is 13 residues long. The germline V gene encodes CDR1 SGHDT and CDR2 YYEEEE. Trimming cost V 0 bases and J 4 bases, with 4 bases left between them. The CDR3 loop is CASSLGGTGELFF. In nucleotides, the CDR3 is TGTGCCAGCAGCTTGGGGGGCACCGGGGAGCTGTTTTTT.

The CDR3, as DNA: TGTGCCAGCAGCCCCTTAGCGGGGGGCCTCCAAGAGACCCAGTACTTC. Protein product: CASSPLAGGLQETQYF. V gene TRBV13 combines with J gene TRBJ2-5; TRBD2 matches 10 bases. Trimming took 5 bases from V and 1 from J; bases not matched to a gene: 7. CDR1 and CDR2 (germline): PRHDT, FYEKMQ (reference sequence). The CDR3 totals 16 residues.

The chain carries TRBV9 and TRBJ2-7; possible D gene TRBD1, 5 bases. V was cut by 0 bases and J by 2 bases, with 9 bases left in between. This CDR3 contains 14 residues. Germline assignment: CDR1 SGDLS and CDR2 YYNGEE. CDR3 loop: CASSVEGSAYEQYF. CDR3 nucleotides: TGTGCCAGCAGCGTAGAGGGGTCGGCCTACGAGCAGTACTTC.

This rearrangement joins TRBV15 to TRBJ1-5, with TRBD1 matching 8 bases. This CDR3 is 14 amino acids long. Trimming took 3 bases from V and 5 from J; bases not matched to a gene: 3. Germline assignment: CDR1 LNHNV and CDR2 YYDKDF (reference sequence). As DNA, the CDR3 is TGTGCCACCAGCAGGGACAGGGATGATCAGCCCCAGCATTTT. The encoded protein is CATSRDRDDQPQHF. Drawing the rest from reference TRBV15 and TRBJ1-5, the complete variable domain is DAMVIQNPRYQVTQFGKPVTLSCSQTLNHNVMYWYQQKSSQAPKLLFHYYDKDFNNEADTPDNFQSRRPNTSFCFLDIRSPGLGDTAMYLCATSRDRDDQPQHFGDGTRLSIL.

This chain connects TRBV7-9 to TRBJ1-5, with D perhaps TRBD1 (5 bases). The V end lost 3 bases, the J end lost 4 bases, and 10 bases lay between the germline ends. The CDR3 is made up of 14 amino acids. CDR1 is SEHNR and CDR2 is FQNEAQ in the germline V gene (reference sequence). CDR3 sequence: CASSFGGMNQPQHF. CDR3 nucleotide sequence: TGTGCCAGCAGCTTTGGGGGAATGAATCAGCCCCAGCATTTT.

This sequence joins TRBV5-1 and TRBJ2-7; 12 bases are shared with TRBD2. This CDR3 has 14 residues. V lost 4 bases, J lost 7 bases, and 6 bases stayed unmatched. Germline V gene lookup returns CDR1 SGHRS and CDR2 YFSETQ. This CDR3 reads CASSAGLAGWEQYF. The CDR3 bases are TGCGCCAGCAGCGCTGGACTAGCGGGATGGGAGCAGTACTTC.

V and J are TRBV5-6 and TRBJ2-7; 10 bases fit TRBD1. The CDR3 extends over 17 amino acids. CDR1 SGHDT and CDR2 YYEEEE come from the germline V gene. The trim removed 1 base at V and 6 bases at J, leaving 13 bases unmatched. CDR3 in DNA: TGTGCCAGCAGCTTGTCTTACGCGGGACAGGGGAATCTCGAGCAGTACTTC. Protein sequence: CASSLSYAGQGNLEQYF.

The CDR3 loop reads CSVQGGLAYEQYF. The CDR3 DNA sequence: TGCAGCGTTCAAGGGGGCCTCGCCTACGAGCAGTACTTC. This chain uses TRBV29-1 with TRBJ2-7; 7 nucleotides align to TRBD1. Germline loops: CDR1 SQVTM, CDR2 ANQGSEA. CDR3 length equals 13 residues. Unmatched junction bases numbered 6, after V lost 5 bases and J lost 2 bases.

This chain uses TRBV7-9 with TRBJ2-7; D gene ambiguous. The CDR3 consists of 12 residues. Germline V gene lookup returns CDR1 SEHNR and CDR2 FQNEAQ (reference sequence). The V gene lost 4 bases and the J gene lost 7 bases, with 11 bases spanning the gap. The CDR3 DNA is TGTGCCAGCAGCTCAGGAACGAGGGAGCAGTACTTC. Protein product: CASSSGTREQYF.

The chain has TRBV6-5 and TRBJ2-5; the D gene is possibly TRBD1 (7 bases). The germline V gene has CDR1 MNHEY and CDR2 SVGAGI. CDR3 length: 15 residues. The V end lost 7 bases, the J end lost 5 bases, and 20 bases lay between the germline ends. The CDR3 DNA follows: TGTGCCAGCACTCCTACCGGGGCGGGACAGGAGACCCAGTACTTC. Translation: CASTPTGAGQETQYF.

The gene calls are TRBV27 and TRBJ2-7; 11 bases map to TRBD1. CDR1 is MNHEY, CDR2 SMNVEV, per germline (reference sequence). V lost 5 bases, J lost 7 bases, and 7 bases stayed unmatched. The length of the CDR3 is 14 residues. In nucleotides, the CDR3 is TGTGCCAGCAGTCGGGGACAGGGGGTCTTGGAGCAGTACTTC. This sequence encodes CASSRGQGVLEQYF.